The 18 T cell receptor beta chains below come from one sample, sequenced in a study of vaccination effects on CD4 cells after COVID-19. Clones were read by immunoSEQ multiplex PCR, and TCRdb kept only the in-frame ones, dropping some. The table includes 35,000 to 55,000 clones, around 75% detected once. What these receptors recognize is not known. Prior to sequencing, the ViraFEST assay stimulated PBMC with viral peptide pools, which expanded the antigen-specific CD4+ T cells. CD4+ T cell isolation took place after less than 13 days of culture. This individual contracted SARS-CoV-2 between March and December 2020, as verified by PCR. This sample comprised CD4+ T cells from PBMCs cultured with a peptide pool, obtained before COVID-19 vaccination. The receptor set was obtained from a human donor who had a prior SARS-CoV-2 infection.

CDR3 nucleotide sequence: TGCGCCAGCAGCTTGTTTGCACAGGAGCAGTTCTTC. Translation: CASSLFAQEQFF. This chain uses TRBV5-1 with TRBJ2-1; D not resolved. Looked up from germline, CDR1 is SGHRS and CDR2 is YFSETQ. V was trimmed by 1 base and J by 10 bases, leaving 9 bases between them. CDR3 size: 12 residues. The full variable domain, in which reference TRBV5-1 and TRBJ2-1 provide the parts outside the CDR3, is KAGVTQTPRYLIKTRGQQVTLSCSPISGHRSVSWYQQTPGQGLQFLFEYFSETQRNKGNFPGRFSGRQFSNSRSEMNVSTLELGDSALYLCASSLFAQEQFFGPGTRLTVL.

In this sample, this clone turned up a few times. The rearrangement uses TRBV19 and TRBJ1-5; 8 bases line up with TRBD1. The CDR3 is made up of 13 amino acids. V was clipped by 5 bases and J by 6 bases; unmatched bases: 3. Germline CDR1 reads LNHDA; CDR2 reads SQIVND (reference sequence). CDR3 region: CASSLDRVQPQHF. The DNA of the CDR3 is TGTGCCAGTAGTTTGGACAGGGTTCAGCCCCAGCATTTT.

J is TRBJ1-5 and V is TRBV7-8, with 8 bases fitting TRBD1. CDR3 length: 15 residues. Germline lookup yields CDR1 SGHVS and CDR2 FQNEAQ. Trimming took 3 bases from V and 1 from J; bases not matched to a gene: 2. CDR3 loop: CASSLQGASNQPQHF. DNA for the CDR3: TGTGCCAGCAGCTTGCAGGGGGCGAGCAATCAGCCCCAGCATTTT.

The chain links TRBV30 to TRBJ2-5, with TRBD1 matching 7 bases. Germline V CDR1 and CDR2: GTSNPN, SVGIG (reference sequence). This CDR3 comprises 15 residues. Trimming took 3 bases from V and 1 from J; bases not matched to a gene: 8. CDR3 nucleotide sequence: TGTGCCTGGAGCCGGAACAGGGGCGGCCAAGAGACCCAGTACTTC. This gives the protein CAWSRNRGGQETQYF.

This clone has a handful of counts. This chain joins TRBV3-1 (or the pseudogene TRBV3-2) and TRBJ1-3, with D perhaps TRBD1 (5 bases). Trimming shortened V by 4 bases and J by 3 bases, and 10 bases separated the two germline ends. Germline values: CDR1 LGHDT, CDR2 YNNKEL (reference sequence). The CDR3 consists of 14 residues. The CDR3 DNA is TGTGCCAGCAGCCCTTGGGGGTTTGGAAACACCATATATTTT. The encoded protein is CASSPWGFGNTIYF.

Written as DNA, the CDR3 is TGTGCCAGCAGTGAAGCGGGGAGGGGGGCCAACGTCCTGACTTTC. This translates into CASSEAGRGANVLTF. V is TRBV2 and J is TRBJ2-6; D perhaps matches TRBD2 (6 bases). V lost 0 bases and J 4 bases, leaving 7 bases between the germline ends. Per the germline V gene, CDR1 is SNHLY and CDR2 is FYNNEI. This CDR3 has 15 residues.

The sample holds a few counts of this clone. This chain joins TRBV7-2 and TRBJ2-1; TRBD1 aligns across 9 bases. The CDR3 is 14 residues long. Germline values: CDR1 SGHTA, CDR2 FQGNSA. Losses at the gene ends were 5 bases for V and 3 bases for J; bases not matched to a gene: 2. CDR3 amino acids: CASSRDRVYNEQFF. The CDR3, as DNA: TGTGCCAGCAGCCGGGACAGGGTCTACAATGAGCAGTTCTTC.

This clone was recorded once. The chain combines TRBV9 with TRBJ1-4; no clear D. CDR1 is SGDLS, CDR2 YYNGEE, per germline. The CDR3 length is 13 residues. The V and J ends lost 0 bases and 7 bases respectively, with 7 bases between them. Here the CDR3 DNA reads TGTGCCAGCAGCGTAGGGTTTTCTGAAAAACTGTTTTTT. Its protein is CASSVGFSEKLFF.

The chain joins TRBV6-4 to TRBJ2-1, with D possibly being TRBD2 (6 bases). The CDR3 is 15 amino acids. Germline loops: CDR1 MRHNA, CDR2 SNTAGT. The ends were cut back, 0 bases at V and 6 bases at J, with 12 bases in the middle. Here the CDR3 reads CASSDSGGDLNEQFF. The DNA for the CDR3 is TGTGCCAGCAGTGACTCTGGAGGGGACCTCAATGAGCAGTTCTTC.

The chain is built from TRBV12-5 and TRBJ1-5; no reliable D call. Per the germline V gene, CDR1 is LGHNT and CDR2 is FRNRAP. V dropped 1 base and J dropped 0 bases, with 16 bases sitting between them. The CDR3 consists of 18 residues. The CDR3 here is CASGLGTQALYSNQPQHF. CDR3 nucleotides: TGTGCTAGTGGTTTGGGAACCCAGGCCCTTTATAGCAATCAGCCCCAGCATTTT.

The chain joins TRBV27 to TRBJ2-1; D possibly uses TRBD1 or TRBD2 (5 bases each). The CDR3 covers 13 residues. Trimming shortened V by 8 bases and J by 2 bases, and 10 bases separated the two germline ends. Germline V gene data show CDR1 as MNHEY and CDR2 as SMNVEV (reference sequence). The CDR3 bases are TGTGCCAGCCAGATGGGGGCCTACAATGAGCAGTTCTTC. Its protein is CASQMGAYNEQFF.

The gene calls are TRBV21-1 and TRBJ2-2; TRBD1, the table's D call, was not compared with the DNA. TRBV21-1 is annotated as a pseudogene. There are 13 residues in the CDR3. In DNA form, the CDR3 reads TGTGCCAGCAGCAAATTTGGCCCCGGGGAGCTGTTTTTT. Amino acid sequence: CASSKFGPGELFF.

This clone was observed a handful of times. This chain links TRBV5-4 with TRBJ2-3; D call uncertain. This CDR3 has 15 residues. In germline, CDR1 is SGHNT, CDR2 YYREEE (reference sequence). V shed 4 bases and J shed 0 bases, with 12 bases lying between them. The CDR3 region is CASSASPESTDTQYF. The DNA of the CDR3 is TGTGCCAGCAGCGCTAGTCCGGAGAGCACAGATACGCAGTATTTT. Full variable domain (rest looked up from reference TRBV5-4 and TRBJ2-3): ETGVTQSPTHLIKTRGQQVTLRCSSQSGHNTVSWYQQALGQGPQFIFQYYREEENGRGNFPPRFSGLQFPNYSSELNVNALELDDSALYLCASSASPESTDTQYFGPGTRLTVL.

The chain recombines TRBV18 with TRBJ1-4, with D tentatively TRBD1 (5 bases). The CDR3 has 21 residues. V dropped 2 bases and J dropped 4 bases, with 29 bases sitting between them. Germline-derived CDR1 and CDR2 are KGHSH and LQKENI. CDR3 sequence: CASSPNLKGRSVSWGNEKLFF. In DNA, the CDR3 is TGTGCCAGCTCACCAAACTTAAAGGGACGGTCAGTATCATGGGGTAATGAAAAACTGTTTTTT.

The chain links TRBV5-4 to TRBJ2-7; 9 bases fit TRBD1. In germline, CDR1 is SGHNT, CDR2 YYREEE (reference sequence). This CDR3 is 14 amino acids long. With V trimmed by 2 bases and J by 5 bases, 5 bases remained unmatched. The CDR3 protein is CASSFRDRDNEQYF. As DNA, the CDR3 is TGTGCCAGCAGCTTTCGGGACAGGGATAACGAGCAGTACTTC. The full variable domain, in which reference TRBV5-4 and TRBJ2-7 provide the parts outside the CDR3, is ETGVTQSPTHLIKTRGQQVTLRCSSQSGHNTVSWYQQALGQGPQFIFQYYREEENGRGNFPPRFSGLQFPNYSSELNVNALELDDSALYLCASSFRDRDNEQYFGPGTRLTVT.

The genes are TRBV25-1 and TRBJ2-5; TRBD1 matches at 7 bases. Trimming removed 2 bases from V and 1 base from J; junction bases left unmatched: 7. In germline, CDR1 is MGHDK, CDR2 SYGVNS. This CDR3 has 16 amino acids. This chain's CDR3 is CASSEIRDSLQETQYF. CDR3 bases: TGTGCCAGCAGTGAAATCCGGGACAGCCTCCAAGAGACCCAGTACTTC. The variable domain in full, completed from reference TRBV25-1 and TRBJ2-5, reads EADIYQTPRYLVIGTGKKITLECSQTMGHDKMYWYQQDPGMELHLIHYSYGVNSTEKGDLSSESTVSRIRTEHFPLTLESARPSHTSQYLCASSEIRDSLQETQYFGPGTRLLVL.

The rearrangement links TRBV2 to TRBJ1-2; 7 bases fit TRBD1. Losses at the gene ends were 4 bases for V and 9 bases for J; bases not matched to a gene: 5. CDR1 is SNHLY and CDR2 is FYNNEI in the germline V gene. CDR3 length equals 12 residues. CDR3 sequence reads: CASSAGTASYTF. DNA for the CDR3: TGTGCCAGCAGTGCGGGGACAGCGAGCTACACCTTC.

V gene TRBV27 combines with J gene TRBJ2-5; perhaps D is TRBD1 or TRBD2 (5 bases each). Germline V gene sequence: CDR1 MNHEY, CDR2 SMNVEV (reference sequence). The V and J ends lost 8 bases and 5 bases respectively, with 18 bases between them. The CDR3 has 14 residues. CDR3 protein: CASYSGRWGETQYF. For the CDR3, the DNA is TGTGCCAGCTATTCGGGACGTTGGGGGGAGACCCAGTACTTC.